This is a list of T cell receptor beta chains from one sample in a study of blood T cells in healthy people across ages. From the 5' RACE reads, TCRdb called clonotypes with MiXCR, one entry per CDR3 protein. The sample lists 700,000 to 1,000,000 distinct CDR3 sequences, under 55% seen once, with nearly 20% in the top ten. Input material: blood. These TCRs come from a man aged 60 to 69 in good health. The CDR3 runs from the conserved cysteine through the conserved F or W. The D gene is left open where the match is weak. Not every row has a clone size; where given, it reads once, few, many or a size class.

J gene,D gene,clone size,V gene,CDR3 DNA,CDR3 protein
TRBJ2-6,NA,few,TRBV12-3/TRBV12-4,TGTGCCACCACCCCCTCTGGGGCCAACGTCCTGACTTTC,CATTPSGANVLTF
TRBJ2-6,TRBD1,NA,TRBV7-9,TGTGCCAGCAGCTTCAGCTCCCCAAGGGGGCCTGGGGCCAACGTCCTGACTTTC,CASSFSSPRGPGANVLTF
TRBJ2-5,NA,few,TRBV10-1,TGCGCCAGCAGTGATCCCCGGGACAAAGAGACCCAGTACTTC,CASSDPRDKETQYF
TRBJ2-7,TRBD1,NA,TRBV3-1,TGTGCCAGCAGCAAAACCTCAAAGGGGCATCCCGACAGGGCTTACGAGCAGTACTTC,CASSKTSKGHPDRAYEQYF
TRBJ2-7,TRBD2,many,TRBV5-1,TGCGCCAGCAGCTTAGCGGGGTTAGCCTACGAGCAGTACTTC,CASSLAGLAYEQYF
TRBJ2-7,NA,NA,TRBV11-2,TGTGCCAGCAGCTTCTCCTACGGGACAAGGGAGTACGAGCAGTACTTC,CASSFSYGTREYEQYF
TRBJ1-2,NA,many,TRBV5-6,TGTGCCAGCAGCACGATGGACAGTGGAGTTGGCTACACCTTC,CASSTMDSGVGYTF
TRBJ1-2,TRBD1,few,TRBV3-1,TGTGCCAGCAGCGGGGGACAGGGGCCCAAAGCTAACTATGGCTACACCTTC,CASSGGQGPKANYGYTF
TRBJ2-7,NA,few,TRBV7-2,TGTGCCAGCAGCTTTGGACCCTTATACGAGCAGTACTTC,CASSFGPLYEQYF
TRBJ2-5,NA,NA,TRBV21-1,TGTGCCAGCAACAAATCGGTCAACCTGGACAATGAGCAGTACTTC,CASNKSVNLDNEQYF